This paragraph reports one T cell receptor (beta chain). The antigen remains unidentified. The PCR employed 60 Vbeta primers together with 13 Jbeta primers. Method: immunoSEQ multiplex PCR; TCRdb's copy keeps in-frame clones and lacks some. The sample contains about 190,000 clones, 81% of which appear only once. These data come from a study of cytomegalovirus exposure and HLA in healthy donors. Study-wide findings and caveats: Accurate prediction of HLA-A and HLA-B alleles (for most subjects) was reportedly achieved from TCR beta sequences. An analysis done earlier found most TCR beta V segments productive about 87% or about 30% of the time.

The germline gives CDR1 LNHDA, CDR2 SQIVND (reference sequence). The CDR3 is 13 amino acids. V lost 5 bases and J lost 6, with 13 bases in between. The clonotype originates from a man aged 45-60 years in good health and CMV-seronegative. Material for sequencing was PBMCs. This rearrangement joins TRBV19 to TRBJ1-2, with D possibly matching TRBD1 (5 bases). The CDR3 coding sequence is TGTGCCAGTAGTTGGGACTGGGCAAATGGCTACACCTTC. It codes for CASSWDWANGYTF.